A selection of T cell receptor beta chains follows, all from one sample in a study of T cells in localized non-small cell lung cancer. Assay used: immunoSEQ multiplex PCR; TCRdb lists only in-frame clones, some missing. The sample carries 28,000 or so clones, more than 65% recorded once. Sequenced here: peripheral blood, sampled before any cancer treatment. These receptors were collected from a man between 40 and 70 years old with stage III squamous cell lung carcinoma. CDR3s include the opening cysteine and the closing phenylalanine or tryptophan. Each record gives: clone size, J gene, D gene, V gene, CDR3 protein, CDR3 DNA. The D gene is left open where the match is weak. Size is omitted from some rows. Given values are once, few, many or a class for expanded clones.

-,TRBJ2-7,-,TRBV7-9,CASSLGLTQNYEQYF,TGTGCCAGCAGCTTAGGGCTAACCCAAAACTACGAGCAGTACTTC
-,TRBJ2-5,TRBD1,TRBV2,CASTTGAAGTQYF,TGTGCCAGCACCACAGGGGCGGCGGGGACCCAGTACTTC
once,TRBJ2-7,-,TRBV11-2,CASSLLSPAGSALYEQYF,TGTGCCAGCAGCTTATTATCCCCTGCGGGTTCAGCATTGTACGAGCAGTACTTC
-,TRBJ1-6,-,TRBV28,CASRNQGSGNSPLHF,TGTGCCAGCAGGAACCAGGGGTCGGGTAATTCACCCCTCCACTTT
-,TRBJ1-5,-,TRBV19,CASSIVDYSNQPQHF,TGTGCCAGTAGTATAGTGGATTATAGCAATCAGCCCCAGCATTTT
-,TRBJ2-5,-,TRBV5-4,CASFAEGQETQYF,TGTGCCAGCTTCGCTGAGGGCCAGGAGACCCAGTACTTC
-,TRBJ1-1,-,TRBV5-4,CASSLFSSTEAFF,TGTGCCAGCAGCTTGTTTTCCAGCACTGAAGCTTTCTTT
-,TRBJ2-4,-,TRBV7-2,CASSLERGLEYF,TGTGCCAGCAGCTTAGAGAGAGGCCTTGAGTACTTC
-,TRBJ2-5,-,TRBV15,CATSRDGPQETQYF,TGTGCCACCAGCAGAGACGGACCCCAAGAGACCCAGTACTTC
-,TRBJ2-3,TRBD2,TRBV29-1,CSVEGDNFSGSDTQYF,TGCAGCGTTGAGGGGGACAATTTTAGCGGGAGTGATACGCAGTATTTT
-,TRBJ2-3,-,TRBV7-3,CASSSPGATQYF,TGTGCCAGCAGCTCCCCCGGGGCTACGCAGTATTTT
-,TRBJ2-1,-,TRBV10-3,CAIKTGVHTEQFF,TGTGCCATCAAAACGGGAGTCCACACTGAGCAGTTCTTC
-,TRBJ2-3,TRBD1,TRBV11-2,CASSRDRGLADTQYF,TGTGCCAGCAGCCGGGACAGGGGGCTCGCAGATACGCAGTATTTT
-,TRBJ1-1,-,TRBV10-2,CASSGPVTGVEAFF,TGCGCCAGCAGCGGGCCCGTGACAGGAGTCGAAGCTTTCTTT
-,TRBJ2-5,-,TRBV25-1,CASSDLRAAETQYF,TGTGCCAGCAGTGACCTGAGGGCCGCAGAGACCCAGTACTTC
once,TRBJ2-1,-,TRBV15,CATSRARDNEQFF,TGTGCCACCAGCAGAGCACGGGACAATGAGCAGTTCTTC
-,TRBJ2-1,-,TRBV9,CASRGGFNEQFF,TGTGCCAGCAGGGGCGGTTTCAATGAGCAGTTCTTC
-,TRBJ1-4,-,TRBV27,CASSLGGLPEKLFF,TGTGCCAGCAGTTTAGGGGGTCTCCCGGAAAAACTGTTTTTT